Each of the 30 T cell receptor beta chains below was sequenced from the same sample in a study of blood T cell repertoires in COVID-19. Some clones are missing from TCRdb's copy, which holds only in-frame ones; the method was immunoSEQ multiplex PCR. The sample consists of roughly 220,000 clones, 80% of them appearing once. What was sequenced was peripheral blood. All receptors derive from a woman in her 70s with acute or convalescent COVID-19.

The chain carries TRBV18 and TRBJ2-2; 10 nucleotides align to TRBD1. The germline CDR1 and CDR2 sequences are KGHSH and LQKENI. Trimming at V came to 2 bases and at J to 0 bases, leaving 0 bases not matched to a gene. The CDR3 has 16 residues. CDR3 loop: CASSPGTGANTGELFF. CDR3 coding DNA: TGTGCCAGCTCACCAGGGACAGGGGCGAACACCGGGGAGCTGTTTTTT.

This chain joins TRBV11-2 and TRBJ2-3; 9 bases line up with TRBD2. With 5 bases clipped from V and 1 base from J, the junction kept 4 bases outside the gene matches. The CDR3 is 15 amino acids. Germline V gene sequence: CDR1 SGHAT, CDR2 FQNNGV. The CDR3 sequence is CASSPLAGRTDTQYF. As DNA, the CDR3 is TGTGCCAGCAGCCCTCTAGCGGGACGCACAGATACGCAGTATTTT.

The chain combines TRBV5-4 with TRBJ2-3; a possible D gene is TRBD2 (6 bases). The length of the CDR3 is 16 residues. Trimming stripped 0 bases from V and 2 bases from J, with 13 bases between. Germline assignment: CDR1 SGHNT and CDR2 YYREEE (reference sequence). As DNA, the CDR3 is TGTGCCAGCAGCTTGGCCCGGCCGGGGGACACAGATACGCAGTATTTT. This sequence encodes CASSLARPGDTDTQYF.

The sample holds a few counts of this clone. The V gene is TRBV15, the J gene TRBJ1-2; D gene uncertain. Germline V gene data show CDR1 as LNHNV and CDR2 as YYDKDF (reference sequence). CDR3 length equals 12 residues. Trimming removed 0 bases at V and 6 bases at J, with 5 bases between. In DNA, the CDR3 is TGTGCCACCAGCAGAGAACAAGATGGCTACACCTTC. It codes for CATSREQDGYTF. The full variable domain, in which reference TRBV15 and TRBJ1-2 provide the parts outside the CDR3, is DAMVIQNPRYQVTQFGKPVTLSCSQTLNHNVMYWYQQKSSQAPKLLFHYYDKDFNNEADTPDNFQSRRPNTSFCFLDIRSPGLGDTAMYLCATSREQDGYTFGSGTRLTVV.

The V and J genes are TRBV7-2 and TRBJ2-7; D may be TRBD2 (6 bases). The V gene's germline CDR1 is SGHTA and CDR2 FQGNSA. The V and J ends lost 0 bases and 3 bases respectively, with 12 bases between them. This CDR3 is 15 amino acids long. The CDR3 DNA is TGTGCCAGCAGCTTAGCGCCAGGCGGGGACTACGAGCAGTACTTC. Its translation: CASSLAPGGDYEQYF.

CDR3 nucleotides: TGTGCCATCAGTGAGTCGAGGAGCACCAAGAACACCGGGGAGCTGTTTTTT. As protein: CAISESRSTKNTGELFF. This chain connects TRBV10-3 to TRBJ2-2, with D unclear. V was cut by 0 bases and J by 1 base, with 12 bases left in between. The germline gives CDR1 ENHRY, CDR2 SYGVKD. CDR3 length equals 17 residues.

This clone was seen a few times. The chain has TRBV11-2 and TRBJ2-4, with D tentatively TRBD2 (6 bases). Germline values: CDR1 SGHAT, CDR2 FQNNGV. Trimming took off 5 bases at V and 3 bases at J, with 11 bases between the two ends. This CDR3 contains 14 residues. The CDR3 nucleotides are TGTGCCAGCAGCCGGGGACTTCACAAAAACATTCAGTACTTC. Protein product: CASSRGLHKNIQYF.

This clone showed up just a few times. The J gene is TRBJ2-3, the V gene TRBV11-1; 10 bases agree with TRBD2. Per the germline V gene, CDR1 is SGHAT and CDR2 is FQDESV (reference sequence). The CDR3 extends over 16 amino acids. Losses at the gene ends were 4 bases for V and 1 base for J; bases not matched to a gene: 5. The CDR3 DNA is TGTGCCAGCAGCTCAAGAGGGACTAGCGGCACAGATACGCAGTATTTT. It encodes CASSSRGTSGTDTQYF.

The V and J genes are TRBV28 and TRBJ1-1, with unresolved D. Germline V gives CDR1 MDHEN, CDR2 SYDVKM. The CDR3 runs to 13 residues. V gave up 2 bases and J gave up 1 base, with 5 bases separating them. Written as DNA, the CDR3 is TGTGCCAGCAGTTTACCCCAGAACACTGAAGCTTTCTTT. It encodes CASSLPQNTEAFF.

V and J are TRBV5-8 and TRBJ2-1; 9 bases align to TRBD1. The CDR3 spans 15 residues. Germline-derived CDR1 and CDR2 are SGHTS and YDEGEE. V trimming: 4 bases; J trimming: 2 bases; junction bases outside the gene matches: 4. The CDR3, as DNA: TGTGCCAGCAGCCTGGGACAGGGCGCCTACAATGAGCAGTTCTTC. It is translated as CASSLGQGAYNEQFF.

The V gene is TRBV28, the J gene TRBJ1-4; 8 bases line up with TRBD1. The CDR3 sequence is 14 residues long. Germline assignment: CDR1 MDHEN and CDR2 SYDVKM. With 6 bases clipped from V and 5 bases from J, the junction kept 5 bases outside the gene matches. The CDR3 bases are TGTGCCAGCAGATCAGGGGGCTCGAATGAAAAACTGTTTTTT. Translating it yields CASRSGGSNEKLFF. Full variable domain (missing parts from reference TRBV28 and TRBJ1-4): DVKVTQSSRYLVKRTGEKVFLECVQDMDHENMFWYRQDPGLGLRLIYFSYDVKMKEKGDIPEGYSVSREKKERFSLILESASTNQTSMYLCASRSGGSNEKLFFGSGTQLSVL.

This sequence joins TRBV5-1 and TRBJ2-3; possible D gene TRBD2, 6 bases. This CDR3 is built from 15 residues. The germline V gene has CDR1 SGHRS and CDR2 YFSETQ. V was pared by 3 bases and J by 2 bases, with 13 bases between. CDR3 sequence (DNA): TGCGCCAGCAGCTGGGGGACTGAAAACACAGATACGCAGTATTTT. This translates into CASSWGTENTDTQYF. The full variable domain, in which reference TRBV5-1 and TRBJ2-3 provide the parts outside the CDR3, is KAGVTQTPRYLIKTRGQQVTLSCSPISGHRSVSWYQQTPGQGLQFLFEYFSETQRNKGNFPGRFSGRQFSNSRSEMNVSTLELGDSALYLCASSWGTENTDTQYFGPGTRLTVL.

The chain couples TRBV6-5 to TRBJ1-6, with 8 bases fitting TRBD1. The CDR3 runs to 15 residues. V dropped 6 bases and J dropped 6; count of bases not matched to a gene: 7. Germline V gene data show CDR1 as MNHEY and CDR2 as SVGAGI. CDR3 loop: CASRSPTGVNSPLHF. In DNA, the CDR3 is TGTGCCAGCAGGTCCCCGACAGGGGTTAATTCACCCCTCCACTTT.

The V call is TRBV24-1, the J call TRBJ2-1, with TRBD2 matching 8 bases. CDR3 length: 17 residues. With 3 bases clipped from V and 4 bases from J, the junction kept 10 bases outside the gene matches. Germline CDR1 is KGHDR and CDR2 is SFDVKD. DNA of the CDR3: TGTGCCACCAGTGATCCCCGGGAGGCGGGAGGTTACAATGAGCAGTTCTTC. Translated: CATSDPREAGGYNEQFF.

The chain uses TRBV2 and TRBJ2-5; a possible D gene is TRBD1 (7 bases). V gave up 9 bases and J gave up 4 bases, with 18 bases separating them. Germline lookup yields CDR1 SNHLY and CDR2 FYNNEI. The CDR3 is made up of 14 amino acids. This chain's CDR3 is CARGPPQGGETQYF. The CDR3 nucleotides read TGTGCCAGGGGCCCACCGCAGGGGGGAGAGACCCAGTACTTC.

This chain connects TRBV18 to TRBJ1-2; a possible D gene is TRBD1 (6 bases). The CDR3 length is 15 residues. The germline gives CDR1 KGHSH, CDR2 LQKENI. V was clipped by 3 bases and J by 7 bases, with 18 bases between them. CDR3 DNA sequence: TGTGCCAGCTCACCCGACGGCAGCCTAGGGGGTGGCTACACCTTC. It is translated as CASSPDGSLGGGYTF.

The chain joins TRBV6-2 or TRBV6-3 to TRBJ2-7; a weak D match, TRBD1 (6 bases). V was shortened by 6 bases and J by 1 base, with 13 bases between the two germline ends. This CDR3 region has 14 residues. Germline V gene data show CDR1 as MNHEY and CDR2 as SVGEGT. For the CDR3, the DNA is TGTGCCAGCAGCATTCCGGGACAATCCTACGAGCAGTACTTC. This gives the protein CASSIPGQSYEQYF.

This clone was observed a handful of times. This chain links TRBV5-1 with TRBJ1-2, with TRBD1 identical over 9 bases. Germline V gives CDR1 SGHRS, CDR2 YFSETQ. The CDR3 loop spans 15 amino acids. J gave up 4 bases and V 3 bases, and 7 bases lay outside the gene matches. CDR3 nucleotides: TGCGCCAGCAGCTCGGGGACAGGGTTTGGCTATGGCTACACCTTC. Amino acids: CASSSGTGFGYGYTF.

The chain has TRBV18 and TRBJ2-7, with 9 bases lining up with TRBD2. Germline assignment: CDR1 KGHSH and CDR2 LQKENI. CDR3 length: 15 amino acids. V lost 3 bases to trimming and J lost 6 bases; unmatched junction nucleotides: 9. The CDR3 DNA follows: TGTGCCAGCTCACCCCTAGCGGGGCCCTCCGGCGAGCAGTACTTC. Protein sequence: CASSPLAGPSGEQYF.

The V and J genes are TRBV2 and TRBJ2-3, with D perhaps TRBD1 (6 bases). The CDR3 totals 16 residues. Germline V gives CDR1 SNHLY, CDR2 FYNNEI. With 3 bases removed from V and 3 bases from J, the gap between germline ends came to 16 bases. As DNA, the CDR3 is TGTGCCAGCAGTGACCCTCGGGACACCAGAACAGATACGCAGTATTTT. Its translation: CASSDPRDTRTDTQYF.

The V gene is TRBV28, the J gene TRBJ2-3, with TRBD2 as a possible D gene (6 bases). CDR1 and CDR2 from the germline V gene are MDHEN and SYDVKM. The length of the CDR3 is 16 residues. V lost 5 bases and J 6 bases, leaving 21 bases between the germline ends. The CDR3: CASSPLEEGLEDTQYF. The CDR3 DNA follows: TGTGCCAGCAGTCCCCTGGAGGAGGGCCTCGAGGATACGCAGTATTTT.

This clone has more than one count but fewer than ten. The rearrangement uses TRBV5-1 and TRBJ2-3; 9 bases align to TRBD1. The junction had 19 bases not matched to a gene; V was cut back by 4 bases and J by 1 base. Germline V gene data show CDR1 as SGHRS and CDR2 as YFSETQ. The CDR3 is 20 amino acids. CDR3 nucleotides: TGCGCCAGCAGCCCCAGATCCGGGACAGGGTCGGAAACGGGCACAGATACGCAGTATTTT. This encodes CASSPRSGTGSETGTDTQYF.

V is TRBV4-2 and J is TRBJ2-7; no definite D call. This CDR3 has 17 residues. The V gene's germline CDR1 is LGHNA and CDR2 YNFKEQ. Trimming stripped 0 bases from V and 3 bases from J, with 18 bases between. Written as DNA, the CDR3 is TGTGCCAGCAGCCAAGATCATGCGACATCAGCCCGCTACGAGCAGTACTTC. It is translated as CASSQDHATSARYEQYF.

The V call is TRBV7-6, the J call TRBJ2-1; D perhaps matches TRBD2 (6 bases). The V gene lost 0 bases and the J gene lost 4 bases, with 10 bases spanning the gap. The CDR3 is made up of 15 amino acids. Germline-derived CDR1 and CDR2 are SGHVS and FNYEAQ. The CDR3 sequence: CASSLAGDLYNEQFF. CDR3 bases: TGTGCCAGCAGCTTAGCGGGGGACTTGTACAATGAGCAGTTCTTC.

DNA of the CDR3: TGCGCCAGCAGCTTAGGGAGGGCCTACAATGAGCAGTTCTTC. Its translation is CASSLGRAYNEQFF. This rearrangement joins TRBV5-1 to TRBJ2-1; 7 bases agree with TRBD2. The V gene's germline CDR1 is SGHRS and CDR2 YFSETQ. With 2 bases clipped from V and 2 bases from J, the junction kept 1 base outside the gene matches. This CDR3 has 14 amino acids.

The CDR3 DNA is TGTGCCAGCAGCTTATTGAACGAAGCCTATGGCTACACCTTC. Translated: CASSLLNEAYGYTF. This rearrangement joins TRBV7-9 to TRBJ1-2; D unclear. From germline, CDR1 is SEHNR and CDR2 FQNEAQ (reference sequence). The germline V and J ends were trimmed by 2 bases and 4 bases, with 11 bases remaining between them. This CDR3 spans 14 amino acids.

CDR3 nucleotide sequence: TGTGCCAGTAGAGTATGGTCCCAGGGCAATCAGCCCCAGCATTTT. It translates to CASRVWSQGNQPQHF. V is TRBV19 and J is TRBJ1-5; D unclear. The V gene's germline CDR1 is LNHDA and CDR2 SQIVND (reference sequence). V shed 6 bases and J shed 2 bases, with 14 bases lying between them. There are 15 residues in the CDR3. Together with reference TRBV19 and TRBJ1-5, the CDR3 gives the full variable domain: DGGITQSPKYLFRKEGQNVTLSCEQNLNHDAMYWYRQDPGQGLRLIYYSQIVNDFQKGDIAEGYSVSREKKESFPLTVTSAQKNPTAFYLCASRVWSQGNQPQHFGDGTRLSIL.

This clone showed up just a few times. The V and J genes are TRBV11-2 and TRBJ2-1, with 8 bases identical to TRBD1. In germline, CDR1 is SGHAT, CDR2 FQNNGV. The CDR3 has 15 amino acids. V lost 1 base and J lost 3; bases outside the gene matches: 2. The CDR3 spells CASSLVRGRYNEQFF. CDR3 in DNA: TGTGCCAGCAGCTTAGTCAGGGGGCGCTACAATGAGCAGTTCTTC.

The CDR3: CASNKGQGTETQYF. CDR3 DNA sequence: TGTGCCAGCAATAAGGGACAGGGGACAGAGACCCAGTACTTC. The genes are TRBV2 and TRBJ2-5; 10 bases are shared with TRBD1. CDR1 and CDR2 (germline): SNHLY, FYNNEI. J gave up 4 bases and V 7 bases, and 6 bases lay outside the gene matches. The CDR3 runs to 14 residues.

The rearrangement joins TRBV18 to TRBJ1-2; 7 positions match TRBD1. From germline, CDR1 is KGHSH and CDR2 LQKENI. This CDR3 has 14 residues. J lost 3 bases, V lost 0 bases, and 1 base had no gene match. The CDR3 reads CASSPPTGDYGYTF. CDR3 sequence (DNA): TGTGCCAGCTCACCACCCACAGGGGACTATGGCTACACCTTC.